Detailed here is one T cell receptor (beta chain). Authors of the study amplified TCR beta CDR3 regions from RNA transcripts. The HTBI primer set was used in a first-round RT-PCR of the TCR CDR3. TCRdb re-analysed the multiplex PCR reads in MiXCR, keeping a single row per CDR3 protein. The sample has around 520,000 distinct CDR3 sequences; approximately 14% are singletons. Germline values: CDR1 SGHNT, CDR2 YYREEE (reference sequence). The CDR3 runs to 12 residues. Trimming took 6 bases from V and 7 from J, leaving 14 bases between them. These data belong to a study of T cells in Graves' hyperthyroidism and ophthalmopathy.

V gene TRBV5-4 combines with J gene TRBJ2-7, with a possible D match to TRBD1 (5 bases). This receptor was taken from a woman between 40 and 50 years old with Graves' hyperthyroidism. Sequenced material: blood. Here the CDR3 DNA reads TGTGCCAGCAATGCCGGACATCTGGAGCAGTACTTC. Its translation is CASNAGHLEQYF.